This TCR beta chain originates from a study of blood T cell repertoires in COVID-19. On the study more broadly: The United States, Italy and Spain supplied acute and convalescent COVID-19 samples. From T cells, B-cell-depleted T cells, or PBMCs came the material, which was cDNA or gDNA.

Per the original data handling: Amplification of reference gene primers was used by the study to estimate nucleated cell counts. Profiling relied on immunoSEQ multiplex PCR, and the TCRdb table lists in-frame clones only, not all of them. From that table come the V and J calls and clone size; the DNA was used to work out D and trimming. The sample includes some 200,000 clones, 87% of them seen just once. CDR1 is LGHDT, CDR2 YNNKEL, per germline (reference sequence). CDR3 length: 12 amino acids. V shed 4 bases and J shed 5 bases, with 8 bases lying between them. The sequenced sample consisted of peripheral blood. The V gene is TRBV3-1 (or the pseudogene TRBV3-2), the J gene TRBJ1-1; maybe TRBD1 (6 bases). The source of this sequence is a man aged 55 to 70 with active or convalescent COVID-19. CDR3 coding DNA: TGTGCCAGCAGCCCTACAGGGACTGAAGCTTTCTTT. This translates into CASSPTGTEAFF.